Given below is one T cell receptor (beta chain) in context. Its antigen is not yet known. No qualities accompany the bases; no much larger clone lies one base away. The data are from a study of blood T cell repertoires in COVID-19 (dated by TCRdb to between 2020 and 2021). With respect to the entire study: Samples covering the acute and convalescent phases of COVID-19 were provided by collaborators in the United States, Italy and Spain. The prospective study material was composed of cDNA or gDNA derived from T cells, B-cell-depleted T cells, or PBMCs. Deeply sampled blood TCRbeta repertoires from subjects exposed to, actively infected with, or recovered from COVID-19 were included in the dataset. The repertoires were released in a freely available public database intended as a resource for research on the immune response to SARS-CoV-2. The samples were drawn from two sources: the first 160 participants of the ongoing ImmuneRACE study, and some 1,300 subjects contributed by 6 global collaborators. Sample metadata almost always included a de-identified subject ID, COVID-19 status, age in years and sex. Where available, HLA class I and class II types were obtained from metadata supplied by the sample provider rather than from assay-based typing. What the research found in general, with its limitations: The quantity of clinical and demographic metadata differed by source and by participant and was supplied without curation.

TCRbeta CDR3 regions were amplified from genomic DNA by means of the immunoSEQ Assay, a bias-controlled multiplex PCR. In the original analysis: The number of nucleated cells in each sample was estimated by amplification of reference gene primers within the assay. To quantify the absolute abundance of each unique TCRbeta CDR3 rearrangement, sequence reads were collapsed and filtered. For each sample, productive Simpson clonality was calculated as the square root of Simpson's diversity index over productive rearrangements. TCRdb retrieved this table from immuneACCESS and kept in-frame rearrangements only. Not all clones are present; in checked studies, unresolved V genes account for under half, and no reason is known for the remainder. V and J calls and clone size are as listed in that table; D and trimming were resolved from the DNA. For this sample there are about 80,000 clones; roughly 85% appear just once. The biggest ten clones account for about a third of the sample.

The CDR3 measures 14 amino acids from cysteine to phenylalanine. Solely the CDR3 DNA is kept, with 42 bases framed from the first base. Taken from the germline V gene (reference sequence), the CDR1 and CDR2 loops are LNHNV and YYDKDF. V is pared back by 1 base and J by 6 bases, with 10 bases lying between the germline termini. Each collaborating institution followed its own protocols to collect whole blood in K2EDTA tubes. For TCRbeta analysis, collaborators shipped samples in one of three forms: frozen whole blood, isolated PBMCs, or DNA extracted from either of those sample types. Material: peripheral blood. This chain is built from TRBV15 and TRBJ2-4, with TRBD1 as a weak D call on 6 bases. The TCR was taken from a woman in her 70s with acute or convalescent COVID-19. The DNA sequence follows: TGTGCCACCAGCAGAGGCGCACAGGGAAACATTCAGTACTTC. It translates to CATSRGAQGNIQYF.